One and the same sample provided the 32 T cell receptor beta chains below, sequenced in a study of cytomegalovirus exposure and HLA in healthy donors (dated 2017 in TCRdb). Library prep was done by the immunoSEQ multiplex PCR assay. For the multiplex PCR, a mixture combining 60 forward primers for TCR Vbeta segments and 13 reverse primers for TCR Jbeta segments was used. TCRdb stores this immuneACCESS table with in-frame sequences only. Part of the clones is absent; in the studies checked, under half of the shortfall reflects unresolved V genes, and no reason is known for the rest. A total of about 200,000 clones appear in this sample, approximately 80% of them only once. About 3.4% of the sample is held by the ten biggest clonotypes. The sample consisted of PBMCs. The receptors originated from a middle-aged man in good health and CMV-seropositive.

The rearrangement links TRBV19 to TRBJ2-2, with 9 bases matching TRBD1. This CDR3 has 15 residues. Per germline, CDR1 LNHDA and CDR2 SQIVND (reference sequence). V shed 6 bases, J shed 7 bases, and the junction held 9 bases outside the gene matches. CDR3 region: CASSSGTGMVGELFF. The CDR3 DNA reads TGTGCCAGTAGCTCCGGGACAGGGATGGTCGGGGAGCTGTTTTTT.

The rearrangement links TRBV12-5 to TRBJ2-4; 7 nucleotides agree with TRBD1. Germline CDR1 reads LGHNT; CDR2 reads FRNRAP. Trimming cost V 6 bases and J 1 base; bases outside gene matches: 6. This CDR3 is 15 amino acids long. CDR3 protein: CASGGTESAKNIQYF. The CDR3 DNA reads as TGTGCTAGTGGAGGGACAGAAAGCGCCAAAAACATTCAGTACTTC.

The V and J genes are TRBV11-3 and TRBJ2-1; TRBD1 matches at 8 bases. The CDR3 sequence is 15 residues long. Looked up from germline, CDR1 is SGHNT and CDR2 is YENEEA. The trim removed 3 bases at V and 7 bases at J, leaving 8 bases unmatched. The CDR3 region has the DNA TGTGCCAGCAGCTTGTCAGGGGGCCATATGAATGAGCAGTTCTTC. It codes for CASSLSGGHMNEQFF.

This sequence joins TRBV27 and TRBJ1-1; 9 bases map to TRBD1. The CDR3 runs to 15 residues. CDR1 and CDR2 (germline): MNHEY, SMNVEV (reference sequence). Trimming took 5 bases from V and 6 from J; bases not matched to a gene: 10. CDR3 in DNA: TGTGCCAGCAGTCCGCGACAGGGGGGGCTGGCTGAAGCTTTCTTT. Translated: CASSPRQGGLAEAFF.

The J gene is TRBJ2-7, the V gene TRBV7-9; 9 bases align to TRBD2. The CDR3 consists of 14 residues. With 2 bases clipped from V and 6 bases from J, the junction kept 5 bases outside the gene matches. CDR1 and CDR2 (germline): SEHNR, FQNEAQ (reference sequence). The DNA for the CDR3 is TGTGCCAGCAGCTTACTAGCGGGGAGGCTCGAGCAGTACTTC. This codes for CASSLLAGRLEQYF.

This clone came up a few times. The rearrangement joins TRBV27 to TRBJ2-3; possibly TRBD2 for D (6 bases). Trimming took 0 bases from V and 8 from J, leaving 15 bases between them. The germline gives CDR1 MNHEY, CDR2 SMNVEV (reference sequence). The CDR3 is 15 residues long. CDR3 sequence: CASSLSRRNGGTQYF. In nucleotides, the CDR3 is TGTGCCAGCAGTTTATCGAGGAGGAACGGGGGTACGCAGTATTTT.

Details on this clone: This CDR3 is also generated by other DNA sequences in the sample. The CDR3 loop is CAWSIRGSEQYF. CDR3 in DNA: TGTGCCTGGAGTATACGGGGAAGCGAGCAGTACTTC. The J gene is TRBJ2-7, the V gene TRBV30; the D gene is possibly TRBD2 (5 bases). The ends were cut back, 2 bases at V and 6 bases at J, with 11 bases in the middle. The length of the CDR3 is 12 residues. Germline assignment: CDR1 GTSNPN and CDR2 SVGIG (reference sequence).

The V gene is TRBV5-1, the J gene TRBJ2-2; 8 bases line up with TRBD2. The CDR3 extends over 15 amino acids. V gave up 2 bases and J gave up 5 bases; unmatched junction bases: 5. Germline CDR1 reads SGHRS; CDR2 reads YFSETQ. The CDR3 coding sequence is TGCGCCAGCAGCTTTTTCGCGGGGGGAACCGGGGAGCTGTTTTTT. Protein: CASSFFAGGTGELFF. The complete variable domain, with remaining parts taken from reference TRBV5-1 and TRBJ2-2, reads KAGVTQTPRYLIKTRGQQVTLSCSPISGHRSVSWYQQTPGQGLQFLFEYFSETQRNKGNFPGRFSGRQFSNSRSEMNVSTLELGDSALYLCASSFFAGGTGELFFGEGSRLTVL.

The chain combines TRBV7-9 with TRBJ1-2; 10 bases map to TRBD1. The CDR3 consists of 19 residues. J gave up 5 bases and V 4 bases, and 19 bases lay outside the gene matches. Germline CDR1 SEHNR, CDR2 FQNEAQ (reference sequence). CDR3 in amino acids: CASSSQLPGQGLSRYGYTF. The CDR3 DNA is TGTGCCAGCAGCTCGCAGCTTCCGGGACAGGGGTTATCTCGGTATGGCTACACCTTC.

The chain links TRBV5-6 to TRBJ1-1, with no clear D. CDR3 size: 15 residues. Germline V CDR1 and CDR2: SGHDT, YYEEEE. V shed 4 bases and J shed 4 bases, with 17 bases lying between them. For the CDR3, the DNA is TGTGCCAGCAGCCCTCAGAGGAGGGTTGGCACTGAAGCTTTCTTT. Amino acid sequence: CASSPQRRVGTEAFF. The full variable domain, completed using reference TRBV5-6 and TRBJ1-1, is DAGVTQSPTHLIKTRGQQVTLRCSPKSGHDTVSWYQQALGQGPQFIFQYYEEEERQRGNFPDRFSGHQFPNYSSELNVNALLLGDSALYLCASSPQRRVGTEAFFGQGTRLTVV.

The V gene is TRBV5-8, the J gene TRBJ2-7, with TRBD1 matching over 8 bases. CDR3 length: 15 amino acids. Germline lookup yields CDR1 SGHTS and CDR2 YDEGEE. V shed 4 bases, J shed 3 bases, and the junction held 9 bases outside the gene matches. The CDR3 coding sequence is TGTGCCAGCAGCCCCGGGACAGGAAAGGGCTACGAGCAGTACTTC. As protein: CASSPGTGKGYEQYF.

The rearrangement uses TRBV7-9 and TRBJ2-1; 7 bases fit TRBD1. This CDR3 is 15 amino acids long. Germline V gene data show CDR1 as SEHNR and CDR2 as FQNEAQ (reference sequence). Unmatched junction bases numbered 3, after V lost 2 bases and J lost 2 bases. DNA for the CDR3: TGTGCCAGCAGCTTATTGGACAGGCCCTACAATGAGCAGTTCTTC. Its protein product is CASSLLDRPYNEQFF.

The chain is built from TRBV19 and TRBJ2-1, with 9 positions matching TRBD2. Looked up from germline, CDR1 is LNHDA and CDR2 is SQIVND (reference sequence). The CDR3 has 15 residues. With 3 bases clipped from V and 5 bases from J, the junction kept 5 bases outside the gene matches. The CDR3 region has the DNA TGTGCCAGTAGTATGGCGGGAGGGTCCCACAATGAGCAGTTCTTC. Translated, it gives CASSMAGGSHNEQFF. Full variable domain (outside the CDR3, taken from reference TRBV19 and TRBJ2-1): DGGITQSPKYLFRKEGQNVTLSCEQNLNHDAMYWYRQDPGQGLRLIYYSQIVNDFQKGDIAEGYSVSREKKESFPLTVTSAQKNPTAFYLCASSMAGGSHNEQFFGPGTRLTVL.

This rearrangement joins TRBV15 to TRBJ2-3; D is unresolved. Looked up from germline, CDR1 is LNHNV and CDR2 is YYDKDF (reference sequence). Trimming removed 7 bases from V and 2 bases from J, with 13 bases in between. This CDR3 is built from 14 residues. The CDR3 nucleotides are TGTGCCACCAATGTCGGTCACGCCACAGATACGCAGTATTTT. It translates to CATNVGHATDTQYF.

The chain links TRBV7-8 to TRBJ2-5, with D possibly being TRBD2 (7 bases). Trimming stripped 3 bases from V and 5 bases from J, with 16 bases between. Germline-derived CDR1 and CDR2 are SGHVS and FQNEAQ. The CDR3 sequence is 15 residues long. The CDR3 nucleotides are TGTGCCAGCAGCTTGCGAGGGGGGGCCGGGGAGACCCAGTACTTC. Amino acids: CASSLRGGAGETQYF. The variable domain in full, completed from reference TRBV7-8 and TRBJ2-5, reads GAGVSQSPRYKVAKRGQDVALRCDPISGHVSLFWYQQALGQGPEFLTYFQNEAQLDKSGLPSDRFFAERPEGSVSTLKIQRTQQEDSAVYLCASSLRGGAGETQYFGPGTRLLVL.

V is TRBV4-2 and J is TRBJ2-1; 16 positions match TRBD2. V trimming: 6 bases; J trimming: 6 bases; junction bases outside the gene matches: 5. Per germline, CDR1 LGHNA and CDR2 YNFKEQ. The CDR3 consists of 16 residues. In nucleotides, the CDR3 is TGTGCCAGCAGGGGGACTAGCGGGGGGGCCTTCAATGAGCAGTTCTTC. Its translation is CASRGTSGGAFNEQFF.

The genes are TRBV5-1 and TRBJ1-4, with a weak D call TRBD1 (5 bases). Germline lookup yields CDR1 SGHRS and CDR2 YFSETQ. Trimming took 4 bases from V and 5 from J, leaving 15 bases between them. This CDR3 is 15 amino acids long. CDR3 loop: CASSLPDRLNEKLFF. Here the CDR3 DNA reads TGCGCCAGCAGCCTACCCGACAGATTAAATGAAAAACTGTTTTTT.

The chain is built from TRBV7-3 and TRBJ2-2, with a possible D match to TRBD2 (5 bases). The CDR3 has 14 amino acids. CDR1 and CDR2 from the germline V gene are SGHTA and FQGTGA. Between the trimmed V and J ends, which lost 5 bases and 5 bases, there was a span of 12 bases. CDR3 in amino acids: CASSDIGETGELFF. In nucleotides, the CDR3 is TGTGCCAGCAGCGATATTGGGGAGACCGGGGAGCTGTTTTTT. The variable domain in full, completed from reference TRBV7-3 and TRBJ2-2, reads GAGVSQTPSNKVTEKGKYVELRCDPISGHTALYWYRQSLGQGPEFLIYFQGTGAADDSGLPNDRFFAVRPEGSVSTLKIQRTERGDSAVYLCASSDIGETGELFFGEGSRLTVL.

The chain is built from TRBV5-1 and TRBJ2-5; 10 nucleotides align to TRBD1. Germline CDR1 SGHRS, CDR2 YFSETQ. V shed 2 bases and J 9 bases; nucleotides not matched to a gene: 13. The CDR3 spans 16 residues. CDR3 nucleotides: TGCGCCAGCAGCTTTGGGACAGGGGATATACAAGGGTCCCAGTACTTC. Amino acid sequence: CASSFGTGDIQGSQYF.

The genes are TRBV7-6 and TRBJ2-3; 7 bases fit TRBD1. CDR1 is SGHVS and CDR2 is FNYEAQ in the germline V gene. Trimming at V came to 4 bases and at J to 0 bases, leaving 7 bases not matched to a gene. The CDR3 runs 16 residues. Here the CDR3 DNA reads TGTGCCAGCAGCTCCGGACAGGCCTCTAGCACAGATACGCAGTATTTT. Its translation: CASSSGQASSTDTQYF.

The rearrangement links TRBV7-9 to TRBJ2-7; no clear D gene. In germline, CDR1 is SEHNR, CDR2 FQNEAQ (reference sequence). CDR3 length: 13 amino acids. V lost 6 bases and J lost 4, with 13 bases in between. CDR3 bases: TGTGCCAGCAGAATGGGCAGTATTTACGAGCAGTACTTC. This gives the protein CASRMGSIYEQYF.

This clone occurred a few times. This CDR3 reads CASSVGQYNEQFF. The CDR3 DNA sequence: TGTGCCAGCAGCGTAGGGCAATACAATGAGCAGTTCTTC. This chain joins TRBV9 and TRBJ2-1; no clear D gene. Germline V gene sequence: CDR1 SGDLS, CDR2 YYNGEE. This CDR3 contains 13 residues. V lost 0 bases and J lost 4, with 5 bases in between.

DNA for the CDR3: TGTGCCAGCAGCTTGCTGTCCGGGGAGCTGTTTTTT. Its protein product is CASSLLSGELFF. The genes are TRBV5-5 and TRBJ2-2; D call uncertain. The CDR3 runs 12 residues. From germline, CDR1 is SGHKS and CDR2 YYEKEE (reference sequence). Deletions cut 1 base from V and 6 bases from J, with 4 bases between. The entire variable domain, with the rest obtained from reference TRBV5-5 and TRBJ2-2, is as follows: DAGVTQSPTHLIKTRGQQVTLRCSPISGHKSVSWYQQVLGQGPQFIFQYYEKEERGRGNFPDRFSARQFPNYSSELNVNALLLGDSALYLCASSLLSGELFFGEGSRLTVL.

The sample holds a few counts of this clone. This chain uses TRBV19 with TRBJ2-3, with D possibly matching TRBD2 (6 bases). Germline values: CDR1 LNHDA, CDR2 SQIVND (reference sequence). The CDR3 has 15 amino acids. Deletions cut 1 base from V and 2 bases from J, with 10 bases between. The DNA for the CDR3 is TGTGCCAGTAGTATAGGGGGAGGTTTCACAGATACGCAGTATTTT. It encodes CASSIGGGFTDTQYF.

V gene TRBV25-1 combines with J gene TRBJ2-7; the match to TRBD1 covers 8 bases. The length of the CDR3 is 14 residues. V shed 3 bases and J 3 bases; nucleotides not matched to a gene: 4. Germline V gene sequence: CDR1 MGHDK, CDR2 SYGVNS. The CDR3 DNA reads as TGTGCCAGCAGTGACGGGACAGGCTACTACGAGCAGTACTTC. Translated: CASSDGTGYYEQYF.

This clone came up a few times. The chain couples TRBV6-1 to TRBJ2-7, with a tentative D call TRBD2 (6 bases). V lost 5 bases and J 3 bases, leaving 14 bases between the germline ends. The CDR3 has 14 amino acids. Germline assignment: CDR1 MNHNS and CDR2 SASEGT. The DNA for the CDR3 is TGTGCCAGCAGTAGGGCTAGCGACATCTACGAGCAGTACTTC. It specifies CASSRASDIYEQYF.

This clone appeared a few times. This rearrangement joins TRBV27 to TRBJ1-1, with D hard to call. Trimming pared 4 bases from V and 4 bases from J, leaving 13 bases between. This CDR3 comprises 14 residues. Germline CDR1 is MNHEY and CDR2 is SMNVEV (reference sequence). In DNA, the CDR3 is TGTGCCAGCAGTTCCCCCCTCAGTGGCACTGAAGCTTTCTTT. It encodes CASSSPLSGTEAFF.

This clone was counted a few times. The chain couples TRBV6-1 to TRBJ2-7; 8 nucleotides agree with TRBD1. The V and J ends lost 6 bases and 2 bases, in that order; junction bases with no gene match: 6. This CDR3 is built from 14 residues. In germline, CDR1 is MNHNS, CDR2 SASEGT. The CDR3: CASSRQGRTYEQYF. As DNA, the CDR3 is TGTGCCAGCAGCAGACAGGGGAGGACCTACGAGCAGTACTTC.

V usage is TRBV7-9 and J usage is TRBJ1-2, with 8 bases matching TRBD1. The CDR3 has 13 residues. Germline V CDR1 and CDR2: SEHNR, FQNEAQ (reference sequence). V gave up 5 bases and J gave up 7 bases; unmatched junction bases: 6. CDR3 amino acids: CASSTGQVCGYTF. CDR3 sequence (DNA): TGTGCCAGCAGCACGGGACAGGTTTGTGGCTACACCTTC.

The CDR3 reads CASSLVTVSNQPQHF. The CDR3 DNA reads as TGTGCCAGCAGCTTAGTTACGGTTAGCAATCAGCCCCAGCATTTT. The rearrangement joins TRBV7-2 to TRBJ1-5; D gene ambiguous. V gave up 1 base and J gave up 0 bases, with 7 bases separating them. CDR1 is SGHTA, CDR2 FQGNSA, per germline. The CDR3 is made up of 15 amino acids.

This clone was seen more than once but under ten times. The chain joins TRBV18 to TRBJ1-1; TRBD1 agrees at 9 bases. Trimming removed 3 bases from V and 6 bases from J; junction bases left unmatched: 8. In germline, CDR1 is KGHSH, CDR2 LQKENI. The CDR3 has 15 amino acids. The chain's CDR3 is CASSPRQGGFAEAFF. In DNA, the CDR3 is TGTGCCAGCTCACCCCGACAGGGGGGGTTCGCTGAAGCTTTCTTT.

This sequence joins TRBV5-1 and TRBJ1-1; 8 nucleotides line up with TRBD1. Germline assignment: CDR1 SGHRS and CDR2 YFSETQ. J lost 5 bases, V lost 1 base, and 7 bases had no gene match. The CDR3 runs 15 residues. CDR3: CASSLTQGAGTEAFF. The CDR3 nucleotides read TGCGCCAGCAGCTTGACCCAGGGGGCCGGTACTGAAGCTTTCTTT.